One TCR beta chain is described in this entry. Antigen: not known. The junction differs from germline at one of its ends, possibly a read error. This sample stems from a study of T cell responses to AZD1222 COVID-19 vaccine. Study-level background: Second doses at about 4 or about 12 weeks were pooled.

The study's findings and limits: White British ancestry dominated among donors, who included more females, and clonal diversity was possibly underestimated. Unmutated variant regions reportedly attract nearly half of all spike-specific TCRs. Only 5 or 6 AZD1222 recipients tested seropositive at baseline.

The CDR3 extends over 13 amino acids. From germline, CDR1 is MNHNY and CDR2 SVGAGI (reference sequence). Profiling relied on immunoSEQ multiplex PCR, and the TCRdb table lists in-frame clones only, not all of them. The repertoire holds some 130,000 clones, with 85% to 90% as singletons. The TCR originated in an adult in good health. This specimen consisted of peripheral blood, obtained on day 0 of AZD1222 vaccination. The rearrangement links TRBV6-6 to TRBJ2-7; perhaps TRBD1 as D (8 bases). The CDR3: CASSFKDREGWSF. In nucleotides, the CDR3 is TGTGCCAGCAGTTTCAAGGACAGGGAGGGGTGGTCGTTC.